Listed below are T cell receptor beta chains from one sample, sequenced in a study of T cells after yellow fever vaccination. Via MiXCR, TCRdb re-called the 5' RACE reads, giving one row per CDR3 protein. Counted here are 400,000 to 650,000 distinct CDR3 sequences, just over 20% occurring once; the ten biggest clones make up around 17%. The sequencing used PBMCs, collected roughly 20 days after the first yellow fever vaccination. The receptor source for this set is a man aged 18 to 29 who received the YFV17D yellow fever vaccine. The CDR3 runs from the conserved cysteine through the conserved F or W. The D gene is left open where the match is weak. Part of the rows lack a size; the others show once, few, many or a class for expanded clones.

clone_size j_call d_call v_call cdr3_aa cdr3_nt
NA TRBJ2-3 NA TRBV5-1 CASSLARRDPDTQYF TGCGCCAGCAGCTTGGCCCGGAGGGACCCAGATACGCAGTATTTT
few TRBJ1-2 NA TRBV11-2 CASSSMSGPLKGGGGYTF TGTGCCAGCAGCTCAATGTCGGGACCTTTAAAGGGTGGGGGTGGCTACACCTTC
NA TRBJ2-3 NA TRBV27 CASRNTGTDTQYF TGTGCCAGCAGGAATACAGGCACAGATACGCAGTATTTT
few TRBJ2-5 NA TRBV29-1 CSVVFWGQGQETQYF TGCAGCGTTGTGTTTTGGGGGCAGGGGCAAGAGACCCAGTACTTC
few TRBJ2-2 NA TRBV12-3/TRBV12-4 CASSGPGTFTGELFF TGTGCCAGCAGCGGCCCCGGGACTTTCACCGGGGAGCTGTTTTTT
few TRBJ1-1 NA TRBV6-1 CASNHPGAGGTEAFF TGTGCCAGCAACCACCCGGGCGCGGGGGGCACTGAAGCTTTCTTT
many TRBJ2-7 TRBD1 TRBV12-3/TRBV12-4 CASSEGQGGPYEQYF TGTGCCAGCAGTGAGGGACAGGGGGGCCCCTACGAGCAGTACTTC
NA TRBJ2-1 NA TRBV7-2 CASSLGQFFEQFF TGTGCCAGCAGCTTAGGACAGTTCTTTGAGCAGTTCTTC
few TRBJ1-3 TRBD1 TRBV3-1 CASSLGTGRGNTIYF TGTGCCAGCAGCCTGGGGACAGGGAGAGGAAACACCATATATTTT
NA TRBJ1-5 NA TRBV2 CASSYLGEGNQPQHF TGTGCCAGCAGTTACCTCGGGGAGGGCAATCAGCCCCAGCATTTT